This is a list of T cell receptor beta chains from one sample in a study of graft-versus-host responses after intestinal transplantation. Here immunoSEQ multiplex PCR was the method, and the copy in TCRdb shows in-frame clones only, minus some. The profile covers more than 85,000 clones, with around 92% appearing a single time and roughly 0.07% taken by the ten largest. Which antigens these TCRs recognize remains unknown. The input for sequencing was unstimulated CD8+ T cells sorted from spleen or lymph node cells, taken before transplant. These receptor sequences come from a human donor who was the organ donor for an intestinal transplant. Each CDR3 is given with its conserved first and last residue. D genes are given only for firm matches. Expanded clones are given a class, and other clones once, few, many or no size at all.

j_call v_call clone_size cdr3_length d_call cdr3_nt cdr3_aa
TRBJ1-2 TRBV30 few 14 - TGTGCCTGGACCAGCGTGGGGGGGCTCTATGGCTACACCTTC CAWTSVGGLYGYTF
TRBJ2-3 TRBV27 - 13 TRBD2 TGTGCCAGCAGTTTAACTAGCGCAGATACGCAGTATTTT CASSLTSADTQYF
TRBJ2-7 TRBV5-4 - 14 - TGTGCCAGCAGCTTGAGTGGTACAGCCTGGGAGCAGTACTTC CASSLSGTAWEQYF
TRBJ1-4 TRBV4-1 few 12 - TGCGCCAGCAGCCAAGGAGGGGAAAAACTGTTTTTT CASSQGGEKLFF
TRBJ2-1 TRBV7-6 - 14 TRBD1 TGTGCCAGCAGCGTCCTGACAGGGTTGAATGAGCAGTTCTTC CASSVLTGLNEQFF
TRBJ2-5 TRBV11-2 - 14 TRBD1 TGTGCCAGCAGCTGGGGGACAGCTCAAGAGACCCAGTACTTC CASSWGTAQETQYF
TRBJ2-7 TRBV4-2 - 14 - TGTGCCAGCAGCCAAGCGGGAGAAGCCAACGAGCAGTACTTC CASSQAGEANEQYF
TRBJ2-1 TRBV7-2 - 13 - TGTGCCAGCAGCCTTACTAGCTCGAATGAGCAGTTCTTC CASSLTSSNEQFF
TRBJ2-7 TRBV23-1 - 17 - TGCGCCAGCAGTCAATCGAGTAGCTCTAGCGAGGCCTACGAGCAGTACTTC CASSQSSSSSEAYEQYF
TRBJ2-7 TRBV5-1 - 14 - TGCGCCAGCAGCTGGACAGCGTATCCCTACGAGCAGTACTTC CASSWTAYPYEQYF
TRBJ2-2 TRBV7-9 - 13 - TGTGCCAGCAGCTTTTCAGGGTCCGGGGAGCTGTTTTTT CASSFSGSGELFF
TRBJ2-1 TRBV4-1 - 13 TRBD1 TGCGCCAGCAGCCAGGGACAGGGCAATGAGCAGTTCTTC CASSQGQGNEQFF
TRBJ2-7 TRBV7-9 - 13 - TGTGCCAGCACCGGACTCCCCTCCTACGAGCAGTACTTC CASTGLPSYEQYF
TRBJ2-7 TRBV15 - 14 - TGTGCCACCAGCACAGTGGACAGTCCCTACGAGCAGTACTTC CATSTVDSPYEQYF
TRBJ2-7 TRBV9 few 15 - TGTGCCAGCAGCGTAGGCGACAGCCAATCCTACGAGCAGTACTTC CASSVGDSQSYEQYF
TRBJ1-1 TRBV6-1 - 15 - TGTGCCAGCAGTACCCAACAGGGAATGAACACTGAAGCTTTCTTT CASSTQQGMNTEAFF
TRBJ1-6 TRBV21-1 - 14 - TGTGCCAGCCAGGCGAGCTCCTATAATTCACCCCTCCACTTT CASQASSYNSPLHF
TRBJ2-3 TRBV7-2 - 15 - TGTGCCAGCAGCTTCCTGGGGGGGCTAACAGATACGCAGTATTTT CASSFLGGLTDTQYF
TRBJ2-3 TRBV2 - 16 TRBD2 TGTGCCAGCAGTGAAAGGGCTAGCGGATACACAGATACGCAGTATTTT CASSERASGYTDTQYF
TRBJ2-7 TRBV13 - 17 TRBD1 TGTGCCAGCAGCTTCCGGGACAGCTCATCGGGGACCTACGAGCAGTACTTC CASSFRDSSSGTYEQYF
TRBJ1-2 TRBV28 once 14 - TGTGCCAGCAGTTTATCACGGGTCGGCTTCGGCTACACCTTC CASSLSRVGFGYTF
TRBJ2-5 TRBV29-1 - 12 - TGCAGCGTCTTGTACAGGGAAGAGACCCAGTACTTC CSVLYREETQYF
TRBJ1-2 TRBV28 - 13 TRBD1 TGTGCCACCACCGGGACAGGGGACTATGGCTACACCTTC CATTGTGDYGYTF
TRBJ2-1 TRBV2 once 14 - TGTGCCAGCTTTGACGGGCGGACATACAATGAGCAGTTCTTC CASFDGRTYNEQFF
TRBJ2-5 TRBV27 - 13 TRBD1 TGTGCCAGCAGTCACGGGACAGGACAGACCCAGTACTTC CASSHGTGQTQYF
TRBJ1-1 TRBV29-1 few 10 - TGCAGCGATAGTGGCACTGAAGCTTTCTTT CSDSGTEAFF
TRBJ2-7 TRBV7-2 - 16 TRBD2 TGTGCCAGCAGCTTGCCCCGAGCGGGGAGCTCCTACGAGCAGTACTTC CASSLPRAGSSYEQYF
TRBJ1-1 TRBV6-1 - 13 TRBD1 TGTGCCAGCCTCGGGACAGGGGGCACTGAAGCTTTCTTT CASLGTGGTEAFF
TRBJ2-7 TRBV28 - 15 - TGTGCCAGCAGTTATAATCGGTTCCACGACTACGAGCAGTACTTC CASSYNRFHDYEQYF
TRBJ1-5 TRBV6-1 - 14 - TGTGCCAGCAGTGGGGGGACAAGCGGTCAGCCCCAGCATTTT CASSGGTSGQPQHF
TRBJ2-3 TRBV9 - 15 TRBD1 TGTGCCAGCAGCGTAAGCACAGGGGGCACAGATACGCAGTATTTT CASSVSTGGTDTQYF
TRBJ1-2 TRBV9 - 15 - TGTGCCAGCAGCGCTATATCGACAGATAACTATGGCTACACCTTC CASSAISTDNYGYTF
TRBJ2-1 TRBV6-4 - 16 TRBD2 TGTGCCAGCAGTGCTTCAGGGACTAGCGCTTACAATGAGCAGTTCTTC CASSASGTSAYNEQFF
TRBJ2-3 TRBV28 - 13 - TGTGCCAGCAGCGCTACCCTAGGAGATACGCAGTATTTT CASSATLGDTQYF
TRBJ1-4 TRBV2 once 19 TRBD1 TGTGCCAGCAGTGAAGAGGTTGGGACAGGGCTCGGCTGGGATGAAAAACTGTTTTTT CASSEEVGTGLGWDEKLFF
TRBJ2-1 TRBV4-1 - 16 - TGCGCCAGCAGCCAGGAAGGACTACTAGCCCCCAATGAGCAGTTCTTC CASSQEGLLAPNEQFF
TRBJ2-1 TRBV6-1 - 18 TRBD2 TGTGCCAGCAGTGCAGGGTCTCTAGCGGGAAAGCTTTACAATGAGCAGTTCTTC CASSAGSLAGKLYNEQFF
TRBJ2-1 TRBV7-3 - 16 TRBD1 TGTGCCAGCAGCTTATTGGGACAGGGTACCTACAATGAGCAGTTCTTC CASSLLGQGTYNEQFF
TRBJ2-1 TRBV10-3 - 15 TRBD2 TGTGCCATCAGTATCGGACTAGCGGACTACAATGAGCAGTTCTTC CAISIGLADYNEQFF
TRBJ2-1 TRBV7-3 - 15 TRBD1 TGTGCCAGCAGCTTATCAGGGGGCGCCTACAATGAGCAGTTCTTC CASSLSGGAYNEQFF
TRBJ2-7 TRBV13 - 15 TRBD1 TGTGCCAGCAGCGGCCCGGGACAGGGCTCCTACGAGCAGTACTTC CASSGPGQGSYEQYF
TRBJ1-2 TRBV5-4 - 17 TRBD1 TGTGCCAGCAGCTCGGACAGGGGTGTCTCTCCTAACTATGGCTACACCTTC CASSSDRGVSPNYGYTF
TRBJ1-1 TRBV4-1 - 16 - TGCGCCAGCAGCCAAATCACCCACCGGGACACGAGAAAAGCTTTCTTT CASSQITHRDTRKAFF
TRBJ2-5 TRBV27 - 14 - TGTGCCAGCAGTCCGGGACATAAGGCGGAGACCCAGTACTTC CASSPGHKAETQYF
TRBJ2-7 TRBV7-9 - 18 TRBD1 TGTGCCAGCAGGAAAACAGGGGTCACTTCGCTCTTCACCTACGAGCAGTACTTC CASRKTGVTSLFTYEQYF
TRBJ1-6 TRBV5-1 - 15 TRBD1 TGCGCCAGCAGCACAGGGACAGGGGATAATTCACCCCTCCACTTT CASSTGTGDNSPLHF
TRBJ2-5 TRBV5-6 once 13 TRBD2 TGTGCCAGCAGCGGAGGGACTATAGAGACCCAGTACTTC CASSGGTIETQYF
TRBJ1-1 TRBV15 - 13 - TGTGCCACCAGCAGAATACAGGGCACTGAAGCTTTCTTT CATSRIQGTEAFF
TRBJ2-3 TRBV7-2 - 16 TRBD2 TGTGCCAGCAACTACCGAATTAGCGGGGGCACAGATACGCAGTATTTT CASNYRISGGTDTQYF
TRBJ2-1 TRBV7-9 - 13 TRBD1 TGTGCCAGCAGCACGGACAGGTACAATGAGCAGTTCTTC CASSTDRYNEQFF
TRBJ2-3 TRBV7-3 - 13 TRBD2 TGTGCCAGCAGCTTAAATCTAGCGGGGGGCAAGTATTTT CASSLNLAGGKYF
TRBJ2-1 TRBV5-4 - 16 - TGTGCCAGCAGCTTGGAATCCTCGCAGGCTAAAGGGGTTCAGTTCTTC CASSLESSQAKGVQFF
TRBJ1-1 TRBV4-1 - 13 - TGCGCCAGCAGCCGTACGTGGGGGACAGAAGCTTTCTTT CASSRTWGTEAFF
TRBJ1-2 TRBV19 - 15 TRBD1 TGTGCCAGTAGCCCAAGCGGACAGGGAGGCTATGGCTACACCTTC CASSPSGQGGYGYTF
TRBJ2-7 TRBV14 - 14 - TGTGCCGGCAGCCAAGTCGGGAGCTCCTACGAGCAGTACTTC CAGSQVGSSYEQYF
TRBJ1-1 TRBV7-9 - 13 TRBD1 TGTGCCAGCAGACCAGGGGGCACCACTGAAGCTTTCTTT CASRPGGTTEAFF
TRBJ1-6 TRBV10-3 once 15 TRBD1 TGTGCCATCAGTGAGGAGCAGGGGGAGAGTTCACCCCTCCACTTT CAISEEQGESSPLHF
TRBJ2-7 TRBV5-1 - 15 TRBD1 TGCGCCAGCAGCTACCGGGACAGGGGATCCTACGAGCAGTACTTC CASSYRDRGSYEQYF
TRBJ1-2 TRBV5-1 - 18 - TGCGCCAGCAGCTTCTCCCCGGATCACTACTTATTGCTCTATGGCTACACCTTC CASSFSPDHYLLLYGYTF
TRBJ2-1 TRBV4-1 - 14 - TGCGCCAGCAGCCAAGAGAGGACTTTCAATGAGCAGTTCTTC CASSQERTFNEQFF